This T cell receptor (beta chain) was profiled in a study of blood T cell repertoires in COVID-19. Study at large: COVID-19 samples from acute and convalescent phases originated in the United States, Italy and Spain.

This CDR3 has 13 amino acids. V was shortened by 8 bases and J by 4 bases, with 12 bases between the two germline ends. The V gene's germline CDR1 is LNHDA and CDR2 SQIVND (reference sequence). The protocol was immunoSEQ multiplex PCR, while the TCRdb copy is restricted to in-frame clones and leaves out a portion. Of 200,000 or so clones in the sample, nearly 90% were seen once. This sequence originates from a man in his thirties or forties who had recovered from COVID-19. This chain joins TRBV19 and TRBJ1-5, with TRBD1 as a possible D gene (6 bases). The sequenced sample was PBMCs or T cells enriched from blood (not recorded which). This CDR3 reads CASGGRGNQPQHF. The DNA of the CDR3 is TGTGCCAGTGGGGGCCGAGGGAATCAGCCCCAGCATTTT.